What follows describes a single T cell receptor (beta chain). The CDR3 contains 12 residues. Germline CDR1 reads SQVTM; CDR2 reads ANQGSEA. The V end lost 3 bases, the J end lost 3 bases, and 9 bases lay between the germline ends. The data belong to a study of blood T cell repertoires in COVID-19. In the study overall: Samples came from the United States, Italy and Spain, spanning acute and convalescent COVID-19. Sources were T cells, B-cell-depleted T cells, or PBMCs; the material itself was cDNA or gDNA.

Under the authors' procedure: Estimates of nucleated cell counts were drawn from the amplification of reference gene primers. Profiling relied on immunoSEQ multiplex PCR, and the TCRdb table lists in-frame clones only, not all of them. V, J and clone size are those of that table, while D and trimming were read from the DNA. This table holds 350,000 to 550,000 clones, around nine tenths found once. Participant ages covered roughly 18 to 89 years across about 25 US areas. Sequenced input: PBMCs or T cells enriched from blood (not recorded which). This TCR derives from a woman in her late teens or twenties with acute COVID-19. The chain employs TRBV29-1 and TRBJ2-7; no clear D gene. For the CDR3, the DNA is TGCAGCGTTGACACAGATAACTACGAGCAGTACTTC. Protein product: CSVDTDNYEQYF.